This is a list of T cell receptor beta chains from one sample in a study of T cell responses to AZD1222 COVID-19 vaccine. Sequencing was performed with immunoSEQ multiplex PCR; in TCRdb, only in-frame clones are kept and a portion is missing. The sample has roughly 70,000 clones, around four fifths seen once; the top ten hold over 5%. Sequenced here: peripheral blood, sampled on day 0 of AZD1222 vaccination. The receptors shown here come from an adult in good health. CDR3s include the opening cysteine and the closing phenylalanine or tryptophan. D genes are given only for firm matches. The size of a clone is reported for some rows only, either as once, few or many, or as a class for expanded clones.

V	J	D	size	DNA	CDR3
TRBV7-2	TRBJ1-2	TRBD1	NA	TGTGCCAGCAGCAGGGGACAGGGGGCCGGCTATGGCTACACCTTC	CASSRGQGAGYGYTF
TRBV7-2	TRBJ2-5	TRBD2	NA	TGTGCCAGCAGCCTCCAGCGGGACCTCCAAGAGACCCAGTACTTC	CASSLQRDLQETQYF
TRBV30	TRBJ2-1	NA	NA	TGTGCCTGGAGTGTAATGGGTGAGCAGTTCTTC	CAWSVMGEQFF
TRBV29-1	TRBJ1-3	NA	NA	TGCAGCGGGGAGGAACTCTCTGGAAACACCATATATTTT	CSGEELSGNTIYF
TRBV20-1	TRBJ2-7	TRBD1	NA	TGCAGTGCTAGTCAATTTCGGGGACAGGACCTGGGCGAGCAGTACTTC	CSASQFRGQDLGEQYF
TRBV12-3/TRBV12-4	TRBJ1-2	NA	NA	TGTGCCAGCAGTTTAGGGGCAGGGAAAGGCTACACCTTC	CASSLGAGKGYTF
TRBV18	TRBJ1-1	NA	NA	TGTGCCAGCTCACCTCAGGGTAACACTGAAGCTTTCTTT	CASSPQGNTEAFF
TRBV14	TRBJ1-2	NA	NA	TGTGCCAGCAGCCAAGACTACCTGGACAGCTACACCTATGGCTACACCTTC	CASSQDYLDSYTYGYTF
TRBV6-6	TRBJ2-7	TRBD2	once	TGTGCCAGCAGTAACAGACTAGCGGGGGGCTACGAGCAGTACTTC	CASSNRLAGGYEQYF
TRBV7-3	TRBJ2-2	TRBD1	NA	TGTGCCAGCAGCTTAACGGGGACCGGGACAGCCTACACCGGGGAGCTGTTTTTT	CASSLTGTGTAYTGELFF
TRBV5-1	TRBJ1-1	TRBD1	NA	TGCGCCAGCCGGGACAGGGGTAACACTGAAGCTTTCTTT	CASRDRGNTEAFF
TRBV5-1	TRBJ2-7	NA	NA	TGCGCCAGCAGCTTGGTCGGGGGTGTTGCTGCCTACGAGCAGTACTTC	CASSLVGGVAAYEQYF
TRBV4-1	TRBJ2-4	NA	NA	TGCGCCAGCAGCGCAGGGGTTTTAAACATTCAGTACTTC	CASSAGVLNIQYF
TRBV5-5	TRBJ2-7	NA	NA	TGTGCCAGCAGCTTGAGAGGTCTTGGGAACGAGCAGTACTTC	CASSLRGLGNEQYF
TRBV29-1	TRBJ2-3	TRBD2	NA	TGCAGCACTGGGACTAGCGGTGGGCTGGATACGCAGTATTTT	CSTGTSGGLDTQYF
TRBV7-3	TRBJ2-3	NA	NA	TGTGCCAGCAGCTTGGGCAGGCCAGATACGCAGTATTTT	CASSLGRPDTQYF
TRBV5-1	TRBJ1-4	TRBD1	NA	TGCGCCAGCAGCCGTCGGGACAGCCCTAATGAAAAACTGTTTTTT	CASSRRDSPNEKLFF
TRBV12-3/TRBV12-4	TRBJ2-7	NA	NA	TGTGCCAGCAGCCGTGGGAACGAGCAGTACTTC	CASSRGNEQYF
TRBV12-3/TRBV12-4	TRBJ1-1	NA	few	TGTGCCAGCACGGGAGGGGGTTACACTGAAGCTTTCTTT	CASTGGGYTEAFF
TRBV6-1	TRBJ2-6	NA	NA	TGTGCCAGCAGTGCCACAAGAAGCTCTGGGGCCAACGTCCTGACTTTC	CASSATRSSGANVLTF
TRBV6-1	TRBJ2-3	TRBD2	few	TGTGCCAGCAGTGAAGAGCGGGGGGGCACAGATACGCAGTATTTT	CASSEERGGTDTQYF
TRBV5-1	TRBJ2-1	NA	once	TGCGCCAGCAGCTTAGAGGGGGTTTTACACAATGAGCAGTTCTTC	CASSLEGVLHNEQFF
TRBV2	TRBJ2-3	TRBD2	NA	TGTGCCAGCAGGAGGGGTCTAGCGGGGGGGCTGTTAGCGCAGTATTTT	CASRRGLAGGLLAQYF
TRBV5-4	TRBJ1-4	TRBD1	once	TGTGCCAGCAGCCCAGGGGGCAGCCCTAATGAAAAACTGTTTTTT	CASSPGGSPNEKLFF
TRBV12-3/TRBV12-4	TRBJ2-7	NA	NA	TGTGCCAGCACCACGACAGATTCCTACGAGCAGTACTTC	CASTTTDSYEQYF
TRBV7-9	TRBJ2-2	NA	NA	TGTGCCAGCAGCTTCGATGGACGCACCGGGGAGCTGTTTTTT	CASSFDGRTGELFF